This T cell receptor beta chain is drawn from a study of blood T cell repertoires in COVID-19. Study summary: In each case, the material was cDNA or gDNA derived from T cells, B-cell-depleted T cells, or PBMCs.

Libraries were prepared by immunoSEQ multiplex PCR; TCRdb keeps only in-frame clonotypes and omits some of them. This sample carries tens of thousands of clones, approximately 83% of them seen once, and the ten largest clones take roughly 4.7%. This clone has a handful of counts. Trimming removed 5 bases at V and 3 bases at J, with 10 bases between. There are 13 residues in the CDR3. Sample: peripheral blood. This clonotype was obtained from a woman aged 60-75 years with acute or convalescent COVID-19. The rearrangement uses TRBV12-3 or TRBV12-4 and TRBJ1-2, with D uncertain. In DNA form, the CDR3 reads TGTGCCAGCAGTCCTGACACCTACTATGGCTACACCTTC. This encodes CASSPDTYYGYTF.